These 12 T cell receptor beta chains were all obtained from the same sample, sequenced in a study of T cell responses to AZD1222 COVID-19 vaccine. Clones were read by immunoSEQ multiplex PCR, and TCRdb kept only the in-frame ones, dropping some. The repertoire holds around 140,000 clones, with roughly 92% as singletons. Here the sequenced sample was peripheral blood, taken on day 0 of AZD1222 vaccination. These receptors originate from an adult in good health.

The CDR3 reads CASTGNTGELFF. The CDR3 DNA reads TGCGCCAGCACGGGTAACACCGGGGAGCTGTTTTTT. The chain is built from TRBV5-1 and TRBJ2-2; D is unclear. Trimming removed 6 bases from V and 2 bases from J, with 5 bases in between. The CDR3 covers 12 residues. Germline CDR1 and CDR2: SGHRS and YFSETQ.

A remark on this clone: The sample has other DNA sequences that encode this CDR3 too. The chain has TRBV12-3 or TRBV12-4 and TRBJ1-3, with D maybe TRBD1 (5 bases). The length of the CDR3 is 12 residues. The V and J ends lost 3 bases and 7 bases respectively, with 7 bases between them. CDR3 DNA: TGTGCCAGCAGTTTGGGGGGGAACACCATATATTTT. Protein: CASSLGGNTIYF.

The genes are TRBV10-2 and TRBJ2-2, with TRBD1 matching 8 bases. The CDR3 length is 17 residues. Germline values: CDR1 WSHSY, CDR2 SAAADI. V gave up 0 bases and J gave up 0 bases; unmatched junction bases: 3. DNA for the CDR3: TGCGCCAGCAGTGAGTCGGACAGGGCGACGAACACCGGGGAGCTGTTTTTT. This gives the protein CASSESDRATNTGELFF.

The gene calls are TRBV6-5 and TRBJ1-2; 7 bases align to TRBD1. The junction had 10 bases not matched to a gene; V was cut back by 7 bases and J by 2 bases. The germline CDR1 and CDR2 sequences are MNHEY and SVGAGI. The CDR3 contains 15 residues. In nucleotides, the CDR3 is TGTGCCAGCATCGCAGGGCAGGGGGGGAACTATGGCTACACCTTC. This encodes CASIAGQGGNYGYTF.

The genes are TRBV10-3 and TRBJ2-1; 9 bases map to TRBD2. The CDR3 spans 14 residues. Germline trimming cut 6 bases from V and 9 bases from J; bases unmatched to any gene: 9. CDR1 is ENHRY and CDR2 is SYGVKD in the germline V gene. This chain's CDR3 is CAIRTETSGLEQFF. The DNA for the CDR3 is TGTGCCATCAGAACCGAGACTAGCGGCCTTGAGCAGTTCTTC.

J is TRBJ1-2 and V is TRBV6-1; D gene unclear. Germline CDR1 MNHNS, CDR2 SASEGT. Trimming left V 2 bases short and J 2 bases short, with 12 bases between. The CDR3 extends over 15 amino acids. The CDR3 loop reads CASSEFGPGNYGYTF. The CDR3 coding sequence is TGTGCCAGCAGTGAATTCGGACCCGGGAACTATGGCTACACCTTC.

This chain links TRBV27 with TRBJ2-1; 8 bases are a match to TRBD1. V shed 3 bases, J shed 3 bases, and the junction held 7 bases outside the gene matches. Germline loops: CDR1 MNHEY, CDR2 SMNVEV (reference sequence). The CDR3 covers 16 residues. This CDR3 is CASSFQGALIYNEQFF. Written as DNA, the CDR3 is TGTGCCAGCAGTTTTCAGGGGGCCCTAATCTACAATGAGCAGTTCTTC.

The chain uses TRBV28 and TRBJ1-5; D is possibly TRBD1 (6 bases). The CDR3 runs 13 residues. Trimming removed 6 bases at V and 5 bases at J, with 11 bases between. Germline V lookup: CDR1 MDHEN, CDR2 SYDVKM. The CDR3 here is CASRVQGDQPQHF. CDR3 DNA: TGTGCCAGCAGAGTACAGGGAGATCAGCCCCAGCATTTT.

The chain couples TRBV2 to TRBJ2-1, with D uncertain. V gave up 0 bases and J gave up 2 bases, with 5 bases separating them. This CDR3 contains 14 residues. Germline CDR1 is SNHLY and CDR2 is FYNNEI. The CDR3 spells CASSEAAPYNEQFF. DNA for the CDR3: TGTGCCAGCAGTGAAGCGGCCCCCTACAATGAGCAGTTCTTC.

This clone was observed a handful of times. This rearrangement joins TRBV14 to TRBJ1-1; 7 bases are shared with TRBD1. Germline CDR1 reads SGHDN; CDR2 reads FVKESK. This CDR3 comprises 18 residues. V trimming: 0 bases; J trimming: 1 base; junction bases outside the gene matches: 11. This chain's CDR3 is CASSQDRVLRDRNTEAFF. The CDR3 bases are TGTGCCAGCAGCCAAGATCGGGTCCTTAGGGACAGGAACACTGAAGCTTTCTTT.

The chain links TRBV2 to TRBJ1-2, with D uncertain. V was trimmed by 1 base and J by 0 bases, leaving 9 bases between them. Germline V gene lookup returns CDR1 SNHLY and CDR2 FYNNEI. The CDR3 is made up of 15 amino acids. The DNA for the CDR3 is TGTGCCAGCAGTGAAGAGCGAAATCCTAACTATGGCTACACCTTC. It yields the protein CASSEERNPNYGYTF. Full variable domain (outside the CDR3, taken from reference TRBV2 and TRBJ1-2): EPEVTQTPSHQVTQMGQEVILRCVPISNHLYFYWYRQILGQKVEFLVSFYNNEISEKSEIFDDQFSVERPDGSNFTLKIRSTKLEDSAMYFCASSEERNPNYGYTFGSGTRLTVV.

This chain uses TRBV6-5 with TRBJ1-5; unclear D gene. V gave up 5 bases and J gave up 0 bases, with 8 bases separating them. This CDR3 comprises 14 residues. The germline V gene has CDR1 MNHEY and CDR2 SVGAGI. CDR3 protein: CASSPRFSNQPQHF. The CDR3 nucleotides are TGTGCCAGCAGTCCGAGGTTTAGCAATCAGCCCCAGCATTTT.